This T cell receptor beta chain stems from a study of blood T cell repertoires in COVID-19. Study overall: From the United States, Italy and Spain came samples of acute and convalescent COVID-19.

Sequencing used immunoSEQ multiplex PCR; TCRdb keeps in-frame clones, though not all of them. Counted here are tens of thousands of clones, approximately 87% occurring once; the ten biggest clones make up approximately 4%. CDR1 and CDR2 from the germline V gene are SQVTM and ANQGSEA. V was clipped by 1 base and J by 4 bases; unmatched bases: 5. The CDR3 covers 14 residues. This chain links TRBV29-1 with TRBJ2-7, with 9 bases that match TRBD1. The source is a human donor in a cohort sampled during active COVID-19. The sequenced sample was peripheral blood. The CDR3 protein is CSVEGTTGGYEQYF. The CDR3 coding sequence is TGCAGCGTTGAAGGTACGACAGGGGGGTACGAGCAGTACTTC.